The entry that follows covers one T cell receptor (beta chain) sequence. This sample stems from a study of blood T cell repertoires in COVID-19. Study-level background: From the United States, Italy and Spain came samples of acute and convalescent COVID-19. Nucleic acid was either cDNA or gDNA, and it came from T cells, B-cell-depleted T cells, or PBMCs.

This CDR3 has 13 amino acids. Germline assignment: CDR1 LGHNA and CDR2 YSLEER. V gave up 6 bases and J gave up 3 bases, with 12 bases separating them. Per the study methods: Counts of nucleated cells, estimated from reference gene primer amplification, were obtained. Assay: immunoSEQ multiplex PCR; the TCRdb copy retains only in-frame clones and omits some. V and J calls and clone size are as listed in that table; D and trimming were resolved from the DNA. The table has about 150,000 clones, about three quarters seen once. The chain joins TRBV4-3 to TRBJ2-7, with D possibly TRBD1 on 6 matching bases. This clonotype originated in an elderly man with acute or convalescent COVID-19. The source material was peripheral blood. The CDR3 sequence is CASSGDNVYEQYF. CDR3 nucleotide sequence: TGCGCCAGCAGTGGGGACAACGTCTACGAGCAGTACTTC.